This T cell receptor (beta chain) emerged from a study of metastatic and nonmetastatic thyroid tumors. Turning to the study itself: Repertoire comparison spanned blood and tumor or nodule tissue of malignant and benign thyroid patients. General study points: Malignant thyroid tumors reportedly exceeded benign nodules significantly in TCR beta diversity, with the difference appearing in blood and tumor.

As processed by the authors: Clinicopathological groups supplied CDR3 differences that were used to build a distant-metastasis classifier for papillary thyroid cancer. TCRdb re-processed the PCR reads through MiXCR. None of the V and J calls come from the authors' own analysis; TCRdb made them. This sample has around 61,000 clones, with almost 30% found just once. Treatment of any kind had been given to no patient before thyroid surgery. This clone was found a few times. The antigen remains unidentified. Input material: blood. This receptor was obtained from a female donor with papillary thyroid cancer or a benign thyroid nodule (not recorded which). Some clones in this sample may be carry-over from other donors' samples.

CDR3 loop: CASSGSRTGKYEQYF. Written as DNA, the CDR3 is TGTGCCAGCAGTGGTAGTCGGACAGGGAAGTACGAGCAGTACTTC. This sequence joins TRBV6-1 and TRBJ2-7; 8 bases match TRBD1. The germline CDR1 and CDR2 sequences are MNHNS and SASEGT. V shed 4 bases, J shed 4 bases, and the junction held 9 bases outside the gene matches. This CDR3 spans 15 amino acids.